This T cell receptor (beta chain) emerged from a study of blood T cell repertoires in COVID-19. Sequencing used immunoSEQ multiplex PCR; TCRdb keeps in-frame clones, though not all of them. The table shows 40,000 or so clones, with approximately 88% occurring only once. Germline V gene sequence: CDR1 KGHSH, CDR2 LQKENI. The CDR3 is made up of 13 amino acids. The V and J ends lost 3 bases and 4 bases respectively, with 9 bases between them. The sequenced material came from peripheral blood. The chain is built from TRBV18 and TRBJ2-5, with TRBD2 as a possible D gene (5 bases). This clonotype was sampled from a human donor in a cohort sampled during active COVID-19. The CDR3 is CASSPSGPETQYF. CDR3 nucleotide sequence: TGTGCCAGCTCACCCAGCGGTCCAGAGACCCAGTACTTC.